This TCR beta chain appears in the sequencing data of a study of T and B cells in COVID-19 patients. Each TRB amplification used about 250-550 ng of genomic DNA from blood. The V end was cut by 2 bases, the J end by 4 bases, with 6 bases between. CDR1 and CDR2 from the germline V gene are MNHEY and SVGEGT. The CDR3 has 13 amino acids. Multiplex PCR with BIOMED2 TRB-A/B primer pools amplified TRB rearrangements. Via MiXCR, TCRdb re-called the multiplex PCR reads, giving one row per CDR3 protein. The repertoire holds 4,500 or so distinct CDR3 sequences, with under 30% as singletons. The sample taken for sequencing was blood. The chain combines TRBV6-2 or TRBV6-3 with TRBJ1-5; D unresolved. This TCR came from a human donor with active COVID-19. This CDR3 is CASSYGTNQPQHF. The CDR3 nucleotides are TGTGCCAGCAGTTACGGCACAAATCAGCCCCAGCATTTT.